This TCR beta chain came from a study of blood T cell dynamics during melanoma immunotherapy. Across the study: Patients with metastatic melanoma got pembrolizumab or nivolumab-ipilimumab as first-line care.

The sample holds one count of this clone. Time point denoted: week 3, after first cycle of checkpoint inhibitor. No patient had earlier systemic cancer treatment, concurrent immunosuppressants, or another active cancer. Germline V gene sequence: CDR1 MGHRA, CDR2 YSYEKL. V was clipped by 3 bases and J by 9 bases; unmatched bases: 7. The CDR3 has 13 amino acids. Produced via immunoSEQ multiplex PCR; TCRdb's table is partial and in-frame only. The profile shows more than 8,000 clones, approximately 90% of them singletons. The rearrangement links TRBV4-1 to TRBJ2-7; 8 bases agree with TRBD1. The source is a human donor with melanoma. Sequenced material: blood, taken from a patient treated with checkpoint blockade. The CDR3 nucleotides are TGCGCCAGCAGCCAGAAGACAGGGGCTATGCAGTACTTC. It is translated as CASSQKTGAMQYF.